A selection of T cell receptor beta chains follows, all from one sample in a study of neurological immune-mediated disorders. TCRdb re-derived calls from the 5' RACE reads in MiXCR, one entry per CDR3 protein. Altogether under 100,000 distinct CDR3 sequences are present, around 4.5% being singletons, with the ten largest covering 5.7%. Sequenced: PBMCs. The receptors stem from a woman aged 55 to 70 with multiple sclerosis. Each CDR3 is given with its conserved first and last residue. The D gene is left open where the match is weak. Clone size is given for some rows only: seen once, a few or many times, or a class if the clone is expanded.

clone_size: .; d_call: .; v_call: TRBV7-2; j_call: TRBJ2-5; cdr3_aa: CASSFQLGKETQYF; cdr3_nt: TGTGCCAGCAGCTTCCAGCTAGGGAAAGAGACCCAGTACTTC
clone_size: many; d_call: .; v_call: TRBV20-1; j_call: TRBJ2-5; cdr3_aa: CSARADLRQETQYF; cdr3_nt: TGCAGTGCTAGAGCGGACCTCCGCCAAGAGACCCAGTACTTC
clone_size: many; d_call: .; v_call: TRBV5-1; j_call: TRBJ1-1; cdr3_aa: CASSLKPPVTEAFF; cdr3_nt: TGCGCCAGCAGCTTGAAGCCCCCAGTAACTGAAGCTTTCTTT
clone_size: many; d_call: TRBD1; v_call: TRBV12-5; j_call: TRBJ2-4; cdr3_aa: CASGLAGTAENIQYF; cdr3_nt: TGTGCTAGTGGTTTAGCCGGGACAGCAGAAAACATTCAGTACTTC
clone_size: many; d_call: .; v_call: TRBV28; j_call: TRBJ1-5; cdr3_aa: CASSFGSNQPQHF; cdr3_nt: TGTGCCAGCAGTTTTGGTAGCAATCAGCCCCAGCATTTT
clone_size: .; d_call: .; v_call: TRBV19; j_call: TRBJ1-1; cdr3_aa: CASSIASVRTEAFF; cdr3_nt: TGTGCCAGTAGTATAGCATCCGTTCGGACTGAAGCTTTCTTT
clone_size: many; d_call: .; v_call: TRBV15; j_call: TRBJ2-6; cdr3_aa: CATSTGANVLTF; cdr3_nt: TGTGCCACCAGCACTGGGGCCAACGTCCTGACTTTC
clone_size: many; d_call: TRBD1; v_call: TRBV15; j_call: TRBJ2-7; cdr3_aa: CATSRDRAGGNKQYF; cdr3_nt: TGTGCCACCAGCAGAGATAGAGCAGGGGGAAATAAGCAGTACTTC
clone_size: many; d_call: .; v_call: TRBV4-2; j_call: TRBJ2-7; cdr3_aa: CASSQEAGTPYEQYF; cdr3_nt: TGTGCCAGCAGCCAAGAGGCAGGGACTCCCTACGAGCAGTACTTC
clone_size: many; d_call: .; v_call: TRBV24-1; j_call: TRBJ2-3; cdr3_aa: CATSDPPTDTQYF; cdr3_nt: TGTGCCACCAGTGACCCACCCACAGATACGCAGTATTTT
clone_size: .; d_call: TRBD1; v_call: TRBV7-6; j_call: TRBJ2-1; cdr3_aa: CASSRPRDRALFNEQFF; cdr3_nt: TGTGCCAGCAGCCGACCCCGGGACAGGGCCTTGTTCAATGAGCAGTTCTTC
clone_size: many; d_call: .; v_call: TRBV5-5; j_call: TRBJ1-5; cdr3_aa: CASSIQDQPQHF; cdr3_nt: TGTGCCAGCAGCATCCAGGATCAGCCCCAGCATTTT
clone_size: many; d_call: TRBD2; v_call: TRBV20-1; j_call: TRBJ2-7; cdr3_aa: CSARGAGLGSYEQYF; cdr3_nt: TGCAGTGCTAGAGGCGCGGGACTAGGCTCCTACGAGCAGTACTTC
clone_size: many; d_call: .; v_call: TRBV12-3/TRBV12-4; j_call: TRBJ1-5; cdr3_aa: CASSSQGMRNQPQHF; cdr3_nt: TGTGCCAGCAGTTCCCAGGGAATGCGCAATCAGCCCCAGCATTTT
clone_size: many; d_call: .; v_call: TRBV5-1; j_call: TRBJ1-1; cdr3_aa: CASSLKTGDVTEAFF; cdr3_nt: TGCGCCAGCAGCTTAAAGACAGGCGATGTCACTGAAGCTTTCTTT
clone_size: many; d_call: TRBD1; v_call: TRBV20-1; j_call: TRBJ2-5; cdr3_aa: CSARVRYRGRRETQYF; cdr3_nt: TGCAGTGCTAGAGTCAGGTACAGGGGGCGCAGAGAGACCCAGTACTTC